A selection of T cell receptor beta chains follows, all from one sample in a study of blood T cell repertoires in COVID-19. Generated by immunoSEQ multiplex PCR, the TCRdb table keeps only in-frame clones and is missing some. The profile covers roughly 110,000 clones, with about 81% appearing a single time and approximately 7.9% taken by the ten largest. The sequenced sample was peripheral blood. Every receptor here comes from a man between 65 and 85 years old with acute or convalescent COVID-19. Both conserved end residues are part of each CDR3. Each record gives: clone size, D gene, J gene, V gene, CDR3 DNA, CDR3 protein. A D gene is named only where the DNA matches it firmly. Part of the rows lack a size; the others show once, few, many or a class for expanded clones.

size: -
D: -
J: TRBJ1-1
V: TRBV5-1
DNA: TGCGCCAGCAGCTTCGGCGGCAACACTGAAGCTTTCTTT
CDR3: CASSFGGNTEAFF

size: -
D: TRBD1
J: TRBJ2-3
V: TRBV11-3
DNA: TGTGCCAGCAGCCTCGGACAGGGAGGTAGGGCCACAGATACGCAGTATTTT
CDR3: CASSLGQGGRATDTQYF

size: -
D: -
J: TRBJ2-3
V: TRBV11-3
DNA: TGTGCCAGCAGCTTAGACAACACAGATACGCAGTATTTT
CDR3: CASSLDNTDTQYF

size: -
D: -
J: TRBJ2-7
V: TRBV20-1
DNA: TGCAGTGCTAGTAGGGGGTCCTACGAGCAGTACTTC
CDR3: CSASRGSYEQYF

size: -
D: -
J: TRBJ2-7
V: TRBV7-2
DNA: TGTGCCAGCAGCAGGAGGGGAGCGGGTGGGCCAACCTACGAGCAGTACTTC
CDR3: CASSRRGAGGPTYEQYF

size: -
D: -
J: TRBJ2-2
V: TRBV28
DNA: TGTGCCAGCAGTCCAGATCGGGGGGGACAGCGAAACACCGGGGAGCTGTTTTTT
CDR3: CASSPDRGGQRNTGELFF

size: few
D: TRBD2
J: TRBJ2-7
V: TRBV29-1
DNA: TGCAGCGTCGTCAGCGGGGTCTCGGGCTACGAGCAGTACTTC
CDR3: CSVVSGVSGYEQYF

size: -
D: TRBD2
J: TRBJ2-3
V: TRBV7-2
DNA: TGTGCCAGCAGCTTTCGACTAGCGGGGACCACAGATACGCAGTATTTT
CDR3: CASSFRLAGTTDTQYF

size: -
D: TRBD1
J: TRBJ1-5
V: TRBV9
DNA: TGTGCCAGCAGCCGGGACAGGGGGCTAAATCAGCCCCAGCATTTT
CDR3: CASSRDRGLNQPQHF

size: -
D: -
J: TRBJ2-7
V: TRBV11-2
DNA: TGTGCCAGCAATGGAGACGGGGACTCCTACGAGCAGTACTTC
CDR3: CASNGDGDSYEQYF

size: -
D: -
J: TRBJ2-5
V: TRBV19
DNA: TGTGCCAGTAGTAGGTGGGGAGAAGAGACCCAGTACTTC
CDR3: CASSRWGEETQYF

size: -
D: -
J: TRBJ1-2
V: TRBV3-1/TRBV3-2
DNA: TGTGCCAGCAGCCACGGGGGTAATAACTATGGCTACACCTTC
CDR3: CASSHGGNNYGYTF

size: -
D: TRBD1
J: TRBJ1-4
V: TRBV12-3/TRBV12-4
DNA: TGTGCCAGCAGTTTCGCAGGGGGAGGAAAACTGTTTTTT
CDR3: CASSFAGGGKLFF

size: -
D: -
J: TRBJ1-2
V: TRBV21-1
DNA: TGTGCCAGCAGCAAAGTTCACCGACAGGGCTTTAACTATGGCTACACCTTC
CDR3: CASSKVHRQGFNYGYTF

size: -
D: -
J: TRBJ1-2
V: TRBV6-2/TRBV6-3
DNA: TGTGCCAGCAGTTACTCGATACAAGGAGCAGGGTATGGCTACACCTTC
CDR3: CASSYSIQGAGYGYTF

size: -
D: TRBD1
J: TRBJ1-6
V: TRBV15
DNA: TGTGCCACCGGGGGAGAAAGGACAGGGGGTTCACCCCTCCACTTT
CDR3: CATGGERTGGSPLHF

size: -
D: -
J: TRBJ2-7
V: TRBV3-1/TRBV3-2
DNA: TGTGCCAGCAGCCAATGGCCGGGTGAGCAGTACTTC
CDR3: CASSQWPGEQYF

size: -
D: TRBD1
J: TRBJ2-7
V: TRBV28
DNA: TGTGCCAGCAGCCTCGACAGGGGCTACGAGCAGTACTTC
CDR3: CASSLDRGYEQYF

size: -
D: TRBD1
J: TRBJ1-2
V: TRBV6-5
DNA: TGTGCCAGCAGGTGGACAGGGAACTATGGCTACACCTTC
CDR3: CASRWTGNYGYTF

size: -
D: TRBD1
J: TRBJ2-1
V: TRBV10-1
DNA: TGCGCCAGCAGTCGGGGGTCCCAGGGGGCACCAGGAGATGAGCAGTTCTTC
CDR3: CASSRGSQGAPGDEQFF

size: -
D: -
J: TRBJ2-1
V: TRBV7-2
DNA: TGTGCCAGCAGCTTAGCTCGGCTAGACAATGAGCAGTTCTTC
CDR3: CASSLARLDNEQFF

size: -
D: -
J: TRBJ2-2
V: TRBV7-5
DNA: TGTGTCAGAAGCCCGGGACAGGAGAACACCGGGGAGCTGTTTTTT
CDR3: CVRSPGQENTGELFF

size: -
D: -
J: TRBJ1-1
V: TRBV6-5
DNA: TGTGCCAGCAGTCCCCCCGGCGGGGGGACTGAAGCTTTCTTT
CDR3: CASSPPGGGTEAFF

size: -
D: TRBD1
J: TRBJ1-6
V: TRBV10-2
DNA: TGCGCCAGCAGTGACGAAAACAGGGGATGGGGGTCACCCCTCCACTTT
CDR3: CASSDENRGWGSPLHF

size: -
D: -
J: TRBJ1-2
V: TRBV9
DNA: TGTGCCAGCAAGGCGGTTAACTATGGCTACACCTTC
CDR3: CASKAVNYGYTF

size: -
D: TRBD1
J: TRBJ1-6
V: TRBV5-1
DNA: TGCGCCAGCAGCTTGAGGGACAGGGGGAATCAAAATTCACCCCTCCACTTT
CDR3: CASSLRDRGNQNSPLHF

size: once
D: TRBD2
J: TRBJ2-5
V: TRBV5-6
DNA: TGTGCCAGCACGATGACTAGCGGAAATAAAGAGACCCAGTACTTC
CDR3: CASTMTSGNKETQYF

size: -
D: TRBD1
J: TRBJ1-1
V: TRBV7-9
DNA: TGTGCCAGCAGCCAACAGGGGTACACTGAAGCTTTCTTT
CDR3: CASSQQGYTEAFF

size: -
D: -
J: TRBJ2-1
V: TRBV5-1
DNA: TGCGCCAGCAGCTTCAACAATGAGCAGTTCTTC
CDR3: CASSFNNEQFF

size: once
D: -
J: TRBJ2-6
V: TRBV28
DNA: TGTGCCAGCACCTCCGCAGGACTCTCTGGGGCCAACGTCCTGACTTTC
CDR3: CASTSAGLSGANVLTF

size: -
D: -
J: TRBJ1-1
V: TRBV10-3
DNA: TGTGCCATCAGTGAGGCAGGGGAAGGCACTGAAGCTTTCTTT
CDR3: CAISEAGEGTEAFF

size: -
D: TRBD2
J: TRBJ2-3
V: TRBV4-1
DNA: TGCGCCAGCAGCCAAGCAGGGACTACCTCGCGGGGGGATACGCAGTATTTT
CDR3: CASSQAGTTSRGDTQYF

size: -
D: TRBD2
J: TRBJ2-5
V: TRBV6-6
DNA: TGTGCCAGCAGCCGCCCCGGGGGGGGCCAAGAGACCCAGTACTTC
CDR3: CASSRPGGGQETQYF

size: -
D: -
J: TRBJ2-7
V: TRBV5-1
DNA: TGCGCCAGCAGCTCCGGTGGTAGCTCATCCTCCTACGAGCAGTACTTC
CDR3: CASSSGGSSSSYEQYF

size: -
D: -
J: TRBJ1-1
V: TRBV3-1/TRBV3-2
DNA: TGTGCCAGCAGCCACCCAGGGCGTACTGAAGCTTTCTTT
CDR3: CASSHPGRTEAFF

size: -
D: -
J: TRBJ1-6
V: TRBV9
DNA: TGTGCCAGCAGCGCTGATGCGTACTATAATTCACCCCTCCACTTT
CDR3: CASSADAYYNSPLHF

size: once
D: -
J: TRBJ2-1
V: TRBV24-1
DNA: TGTGCCACCAGTGATTTGTGGACTCACAATGAGCAGTTCTTC
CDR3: CATSDLWTHNEQFF

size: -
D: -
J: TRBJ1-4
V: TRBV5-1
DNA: TGCGCCAGCAGCTTGGCCGTTTCTACTAATGAAAAACTGTTTTTT
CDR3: CASSLAVSTNEKLFF

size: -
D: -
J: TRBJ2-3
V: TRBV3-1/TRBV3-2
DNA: TGTGCCAGCAGCCAGCTGGCTAGCGGCACAGATACGCAGTATTTT
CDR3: CASSQLASGTDTQYF

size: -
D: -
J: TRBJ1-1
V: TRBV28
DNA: TGTGCCAGCAGTTTTATTGCGGCCTCACTGGCTGAAGCTTTCTTT
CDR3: CASSFIAASLAEAFF

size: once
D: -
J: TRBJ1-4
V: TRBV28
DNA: TGTGCCAGCAGTATTTGGGGCACCGCAACTAATGAAAAACTGTTTTTT
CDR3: CASSIWGTATNEKLFF

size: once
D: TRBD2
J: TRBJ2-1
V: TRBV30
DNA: TGTGCCTGGGCTAGCGGGAGGGCCAATGAGCAGTTCTTC
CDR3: CAWASGRANEQFF

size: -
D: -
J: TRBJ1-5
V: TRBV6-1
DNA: TGTGCCAGCAGTGAATTTGGCGGGGGAAAACAGCCCCAGCATTTT
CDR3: CASSEFGGGKQPQHF

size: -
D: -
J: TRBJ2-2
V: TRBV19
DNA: TGTGCCAGTAGTATAGCCCATAGCGGGGAGCTGTTTTTT
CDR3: CASSIAHSGELFF

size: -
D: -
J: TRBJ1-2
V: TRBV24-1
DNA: TGTGCCACCAGGGATTCAGGGCGAGGCTATGGCTACACCTTC
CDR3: CATRDSGRGYGYTF

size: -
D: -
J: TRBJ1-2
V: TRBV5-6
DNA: TGTGCCAGCAGCGCGGTAGAAGGCGGCTACACCTTC
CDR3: CASSAVEGGYTF

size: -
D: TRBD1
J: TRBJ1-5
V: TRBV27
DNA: TGTGCCAGCAGTTTGGTCGGGCAGGGGGCCGGTCAGCCCCAGCATTTT
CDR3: CASSLVGQGAGQPQHF